The 31 T cell receptor beta chains listed next were all sequenced from one sample in a study of cytomegalovirus exposure and HLA in healthy donors. Primers for the PCR totalled 60 Vbeta and 13 Jbeta. The method was immunoSEQ multiplex PCR; TCRdb's version includes in-frame clones alone and lacks a portion of them. The data show approximately 160,000 clones, about four fifths seen once. Sequences were obtained from PBMCs. These receptors were taken from a boy aged 2-15 years in good health and CMV-seronegative.

J is TRBJ2-3 and V is TRBV5-4; unclear D gene. The CDR3 length is 14 residues. Trimming stripped 0 bases from V and 0 bases from J, with 5 bases between. Germline V gene data show CDR1 as SGHNT and CDR2 as YYREEE (reference sequence). CDR3 sequence reads: CASSLESSTDTQYF. DNA for the CDR3: TGTGCCAGCAGCTTGGAAAGCAGCACAGATACGCAGTATTTT.

The chain couples TRBV19 to TRBJ1-5; D call uncertain. Germline assignment: CDR1 LNHDA and CDR2 SQIVND (reference sequence). V was shortened by 4 bases and J by 0 bases, with 10 bases between the two germline ends. CDR3 size: 15 residues. CDR3 amino acids: CASSRPGNSNQPQHF. For the CDR3, the DNA is TGTGCCAGTAGTAGGCCAGGAAATAGCAATCAGCCCCAGCATTTT. Together with reference TRBV19 and TRBJ1-5, the CDR3 gives the full variable domain: DGGITQSPKYLFRKEGQNVTLSCEQNLNHDAMYWYRQDPGQGLRLIYYSQIVNDFQKGDIAEGYSVSREKKESFPLTVTSAQKNPTAFYLCASSRPGNSNQPQHFGDGTRLSIL.

This clone has just one count. V and J are TRBV7-5 and TRBJ2-3; whether TRBD2, the table's D call, matches the DNA was not checked. TRBV7-5 is marked as a pseudogene. This CDR3 contains 15 residues. CDR3 in amino acids: CARSLWGDPPDTQYF. CDR3 bases: TGTGCCAGAAGCTTATGGGGGGACCCCCCAGATACGCAGTATTTT.

This clone has more than one count but fewer than ten. This chain links TRBV5-4 with TRBJ1-1; 10 bases are a match to TRBD1. Looked up from germline, CDR1 is SGHNT and CDR2 is YYREEE (reference sequence). This CDR3 has 15 amino acids. The junction had 8 bases not matched to a gene; V was cut back by 4 bases and J by 5 bases. In nucleotides, the CDR3 is TGTGCCAGCAGCCCTGATGACAGGGGGCTAACTGAAGCTTTCTTT. Protein sequence: CASSPDDRGLTEAFF.

In regard to this clone: Other DNA sequences of this sample code for an identical CDR3. The rearrangement uses TRBV6-1 and TRBJ2-7; tentative D call: TRBD1 (6 bases). V lost 1 base and J lost 0, with 10 bases in between. The CDR3 sequence is 15 residues long. Per the germline V gene, CDR1 is MNHNS and CDR2 is SASEGT. This chain's CDR3 is CASSEGQDSSYEQYF. CDR3 in DNA: TGTGCCAGCAGTGAAGGACAGGACAGCTCCTACGAGCAGTACTTC.

V gene TRBV6-5 combines with J gene TRBJ1-5, with D unclear. The V gene lost 6 bases and the J gene lost 1 base, with 10 bases spanning the gap. CDR3 length equals 14 residues. Germline lookup yields CDR1 MNHEY and CDR2 SVGAGI. CDR3 DNA: TGTGCCAGCAGGAGCCGGCGGAGCAATCAGCCCCAGCATTTT. Its translation is CASRSRRSNQPQHF.

The J gene is TRBJ2-2, the V gene TRBV4-2; D call uncertain. Germline CDR1 LGHNA, CDR2 YNFKEQ. The V end was cut by 1 base, the J end by 6 bases, with 12 bases between. This CDR3 contains 15 residues. For the CDR3, the DNA is TGTGCCAGCAGCCAAGGAGCGCCCAGCGCCGGGGAGCTGTTTTTT. It yields the protein CASSQGAPSAGELFF.

The chain employs TRBV5-4 and TRBJ1-1; 8 nucleotides match TRBD1. CDR3 length equals 15 residues. Germline V gene data show CDR1 as SGHNT and CDR2 as YYREEE (reference sequence). V shed 4 bases and J 4 bases; nucleotides not matched to a gene: 9. CDR3 protein: CASSLRRTGSTEAFF. As DNA, the CDR3 is TGTGCCAGCAGCCTACGTAGGACAGGGAGCACTGAAGCTTTCTTT.

The chain combines TRBV19 with TRBJ2-1, with TRBD2 matching 9 bases. The CDR3 consists of 14 residues. The germline CDR1 and CDR2 sequences are LNHDA and SQIVND (reference sequence). V lost 4 bases to trimming and J lost 4 bases; unmatched junction nucleotides: 2. The CDR3 nucleotides read TGTGCCAGTAGTAATCTAGCGGGGTACAATGAGCAGTTCTTC. This translates into CASSNLAGYNEQFF.

J is TRBJ1-2 and V is TRBV5-1; TRBD1 matches 9 bases. Looked up from germline, CDR1 is SGHRS and CDR2 is YFSETQ. This CDR3 has 15 residues. J gave up 7 bases and V 1 base, and 8 bases lay outside the gene matches. CDR3 nucleotide sequence: TGCGCCAGCAGCTTGCGCCAGGGGGACAGGGCTGGCTACACCTTC. It translates to CASSLRQGDRAGYTF. The variable domain in full, with the rest retrieved from reference TRBV5-1 and TRBJ1-2, is KAGVTQTPRYLIKTRGQQVTLSCSPISGHRSVSWYQQTPGQGLQFLFEYFSETQRNKGNFPGRFSGRQFSNSRSEMNVSTLELGDSALYLCASSLRQGDRAGYTFGSGTRLTVV.

The chain couples TRBV6-1 to TRBJ2-6; D is perhaps TRBD1 (6 bases). Germline V gives CDR1 MNHNS, CDR2 SASEGT. The CDR3 sequence is 15 residues long. Trimming took 6 bases from V and 0 from J, leaving 9 bases between them. CDR3 coding DNA: TGTGCCAGCAGCGACAGGAGCTCTGGGGCCAACGTCCTGACTTTC. Its protein is CASSDRSSGANVLTF.

J is TRBJ2-2 and V is TRBV5-1; TRBD2 agrees at 8 bases. J was trimmed by 0 bases and V by 5 bases; bases with no gene match: 3. Per germline, CDR1 SGHRS and CDR2 YFSETQ. This CDR3 is 15 amino acids long. CDR3 bases: TGCGCCAGCAGTTGGGGACTAGCGAACACCGGGGAGCTGTTTTTT. Residues: CASSWGLANTGELFF.

V is TRBV4-1 and J is TRBJ2-1; 14 bases line up with TRBD2. With V trimmed by 2 bases and J by 0 bases, 9 bases remained unmatched. Per germline, CDR1 MGHRA and CDR2 YSYEKL. The CDR3 runs to 20 residues. This chain's CDR3 is CASSQQGLAGAQFSYNEQFF. The CDR3 region has the DNA TGCGCCAGCAGCCAACAGGGACTAGCGGGAGCTCAATTCTCCTACAATGAGCAGTTCTTC.

CDR3 sequence reads: CSVDVRAGENEQFF. In DNA form, the CDR3 reads TGCAGCGTTGACGTTCGGGCAGGGGAGAATGAGCAGTTCTTC. The chain links TRBV29-1 to TRBJ2-1; TRBD1 might be the D (6 bases). This CDR3 has 14 residues. CDR1 and CDR2 (germline): SQVTM, ANQGSEA. V gave up 3 bases and J gave up 7 bases, with 16 bases separating them.

V usage is TRBV6-6 and J usage is TRBJ1-4, with 7 positions matching TRBD1. The length of the CDR3 is 14 residues. Germline lookup yields CDR1 MNHNY and CDR2 SVGAGI (reference sequence). The V and J ends lost 6 bases and 4 bases, in that order; junction bases with no gene match: 5. CDR3 sequence (DNA): TGTGCCAGCAGCCCTGACAGGGTTAATGAAAAACTGTTTTTT. This translates into CASSPDRVNEKLFF.

The V call is TRBV6-5, the J call TRBJ2-7; 7 nucleotides line up with TRBD1. CDR1 and CDR2 (germline): MNHEY, SVGAGI. There are 15 residues in the CDR3. Germline trimming cut 5 bases from V and 2 bases from J; bases unmatched to any gene: 9. The CDR3 here is CASSRYPTGTYEQYF. The CDR3 DNA follows: TGTGCCAGCAGTAGATACCCGACAGGGACCTACGAGCAGTACTTC.

This chain uses TRBV18 with TRBJ2-1; tentatively, D is TRBD1 (6 bases). CDR1 and CDR2 (germline): KGHSH, LQKENI. Trimming pared 5 bases from V and 4 bases from J, leaving 9 bases between. The CDR3 totals 13 residues. The CDR3 DNA reads TGTGCCAGCTCATCCGGACAGTACAATGAGCAGTTCTTC. It yields the protein CASSSGQYNEQFF.

Details on this clone: At one of its ends the junction is not consistent with the germline gene, which may arise from a read error. The genes are TRBV7-7 and TRBJ2-5; possible D gene TRBD2, 5 bases. In germline, CDR1 is SSHAT, CDR2 FNYEAQ (reference sequence). There are 15 residues in the CDR3. CDR3: CASSSRGQGKETQYF. The CDR3 coding sequence is TGTGCTAGCAGCTCTCGGGGTCAAGGGAAAGAGACCCAGTACTTC.

The chain uses TRBV27 and TRBJ2-1, with a weak D call TRBD2 (5 bases). The CDR3 is made up of 16 amino acids. Germline V gene data show CDR1 as MNHEY and CDR2 as SMNVEV (reference sequence). Trimming left V 5 bases short and J 0 bases short, with 14 bases between. The CDR3 nucleotides read TGTGCCAGCAGTCGTAAAGCGGCAACCTCCTACAATGAGCAGTTCTTC. Amino acid sequence: CASSRKAATSYNEQFF.

V gene TRBV2 combines with J gene TRBJ2-7, with 8 bases matching TRBD1. The CDR3 spans 10 residues. J gave up 5 bases and V 11 bases, and 2 bases lay outside the gene matches. Germline V CDR1 and CDR2: SNHLY, FYNNEI. The CDR3 DNA reads TGTGCCCGGGGACAGGACGAGCAGTACTTC. Its translation: CARGQDEQYF.

The J gene is TRBJ2-7, the V gene TRBV6-5; tentative D call: TRBD2 (5 bases). Germline CDR1 and CDR2: MNHEY and SVGAGI. The CDR3 contains 12 residues. V dropped 8 bases and J dropped 5 bases, with 13 bases sitting between them. The CDR3 sequence: CASGLGRNEQYF. DNA for the CDR3: TGTGCCAGCGGTTTGGGGAGAAACGAGCAGTACTTC.

This rearrangement joins TRBV28 to TRBJ2-4; TRBD2 matches 10 bases. CDR3 length: 17 residues. The V gene end was trimmed by 6 bases and the J gene end by 1 base; junction bases not matched to a gene: 9. The V gene's germline CDR1 is MDHEN and CDR2 SYDVKM. In DNA form, the CDR3 reads TGTGCCAGCAGGCCCCTAGCGGGAGTTTGGGCCAAAAACATTCAGTACTTC. As protein: CASRPLAGVWAKNIQYF.

This rearrangement joins TRBV19 to TRBJ2-3; possible D gene TRBD1, 6 bases. CDR3 size: 20 residues. The germline gives CDR1 LNHDA, CDR2 SQIVND (reference sequence). The V gene lost 0 bases and the J gene lost 4 bases, with 26 bases spanning the gap. CDR3 coding DNA: TGTGCCAGTAGTATAGACCCGATCGGTTTTTGGGCAGGGGAAGCAGATACGCAGTATTTT. Translating gives CASSIDPIGFWAGEADTQYF.

The J gene is TRBJ2-7, the V gene TRBV5-5; D unclear. The CDR3 is 15 residues long. Germline V gene data show CDR1 as SGHKS and CDR2 as YYEKEE (reference sequence). The V gene lost 4 bases and the J gene lost 1 base, with 15 bases spanning the gap. The CDR3 protein is CASSPIFTGSYEQYF. The CDR3 nucleotides read TGTGCCAGCAGCCCCATCTTCACCGGTTCCTACGAGCAGTACTTC. Variable domain in full (rest from reference TRBV5-5 and TRBJ2-7): DAGVTQSPTHLIKTRGQQVTLRCSPISGHKSVSWYQQVLGQGPQFIFQYYEKEERGRGNFPDRFSARQFPNYSSELNVNALLLGDSALYLCASSPIFTGSYEQYFGPGTRLTVT.

This chain joins TRBV28 and TRBJ1-4, with 10 bases lining up with TRBD1. Germline CDR1 MDHEN, CDR2 SYDVKM. With 6 bases clipped from V and 5 bases from J, the junction kept 6 bases outside the gene matches. The CDR3 is made up of 15 amino acids. CDR3 DNA sequence: TGTGCCAGCAGCCGTTTGGGACAGGGGAATGAAAAACTGTTTTTT. Translated: CASSRLGQGNEKLFF.

V gene TRBV2 combines with J gene TRBJ2-7, with D maybe TRBD1 (6 bases). The CDR3 totals 14 residues. Per the germline V gene, CDR1 is SNHLY and CDR2 is FYNNEI. V was cut by 10 bases and J by 3 bases, with 19 bases left in between. The CDR3 coding sequence is TGTGCCACCCAGACTTCACAGGGATTCTACGAGCAGTACTTC. Residues: CATQTSQGFYEQYF. Full variable domain (outside the CDR3, taken from reference TRBV2 and TRBJ2-7): EPEVTQTPSHQVTQMGQEVILRCVPISNHLYFYWYRQILGQKVEFLVSFYNNEISEKSEIFDDQFSVERPDGSNFTLKIRSTKLEDSAMYFCATQTSQGFYEQYFGPGTRLTVT.

The CDR3 nucleotides are TGTGCCAGCAGTGATAGCGGGAGAAATTACGAGCAGTACTTC. This codes for CASSDSGRNYEQYF. The chain is built from TRBV6-5 and TRBJ2-7; 9 nucleotides align to TRBD2. Germline CDR1 reads MNHEY; CDR2 reads SVGAGI. The CDR3 is 14 residues long. J lost 4 bases, V lost 5 bases, and 6 bases had no gene match.

The chain recombines TRBV10-3 with TRBJ1-5; 9 bases are shared with TRBD1. Germline CDR1 reads ENHRY; CDR2 reads SYGVKD. This CDR3 has 16 residues. V lost 6 bases, J lost 6 bases, and 12 bases stayed unmatched. The CDR3 bases are TGTGCCATCAGCGAAAATCCCGGGGGACAGGGTCAGCCCCAGCATTTT. This gives the protein CAISENPGGQGQPQHF.

This rearrangement joins TRBV14 to TRBJ2-7; D may be TRBD2 (6 bases). The V gene lost 2 bases and the J gene lost 7 bases, with 18 bases spanning the gap. The CDR3 spans 15 residues. The V gene's germline CDR1 is SGHDN and CDR2 FVKESK. The CDR3 bases are TGTGCCAGCAGCCAAAGGGAGGCCCTAGTCCGGGAGCAGTACTTC. Translation gives CASSQREALVREQYF.

This clone has more than one count but fewer than ten. This sequence joins TRBV6-6 and TRBJ1-1; D is uncertain. Germline V gene lookup returns CDR1 MNHNY and CDR2 SVGAGI (reference sequence). V was pared by 0 bases and J by 1 base, with 9 bases between. The CDR3 runs 15 residues. The CDR3 region is CASSYSEPGNTEAFF. CDR3 in DNA: TGTGCCAGCAGTTACTCGGAGCCCGGGAACACTGAAGCTTTCTTT.

The chain employs TRBV28 and TRBJ1-2, with D hard to call. The V end was cut by 1 base, the J end by 8 bases, with 17 bases between. The CDR3 runs to 15 residues. The germline V gene encodes CDR1 MDHEN and CDR2 SYDVKM. The CDR3 DNA is TGTGCCAGCAGTTTATTCTCCGGAGTTGGTGGAGGCTACACCTTC. Its protein product is CASSLFSGVGGGYTF.